The rows below give T cell receptor beta chains drawn from one sample of a study of blood T cells in healthy people across ages. TCRdb called the 5' RACE reads again in MiXCR, with one record for every CDR3 protein. Counted here are about 760,000 distinct CDR3 sequences, roughly three fifths occurring once; the ten biggest clones make up about a quarter. Sequencing was carried out using blood. All receptors come from a man aged 35 to 55 in good health. CDR3s include the opening cysteine and the closing phenylalanine or tryptophan. A D gene is named only where the DNA matches it firmly. Some rows mark clone size as missing; the rest say once, few, many or name a class of expanded clone.

clone_size	d_call	j_call	v_call	cdr3_aa	cdr3_nt
-	TRBD2	TRBJ2-1	TRBV20-1	CSAAGTNNEQFF	TGCAGTGCTGCCGGGACTAACAATGAGCAGTTCTTC
-	TRBD2	TRBJ2-5	TRBV24-1	CATSGRAGGQETQYF	TGTGCCACCAGTGGCCGAGCGGGAGGCCAAGAGACCCAGTACTTC
few	-	TRBJ1-5	TRBV2	CASSEVRNSNQPQHF	TGTGCCAGCAGTGAAGTTAGGAATAGCAATCAGCCCCAGCATTTT
few	-	TRBJ2-3	TRBV5-6	CASRELGDTDTQYF	TGTGCCAGCAGAGAACTGGGGGACACAGATACGCAGTATTTT
-	-	TRBJ2-3	TRBV20-1	CSASWGPKGSYHTDTQYF	TGCAGTGCTAGTTGGGGTCCCAAGGGGAGCTACCACACAGATACGCAGTATTTT
-	-	TRBJ2-7	TRBV3-1	CASSQDQRGEQYF	TGTGCCAGCAGCCAAGATCAGAGAGGCGAGCAGTACTTC
-	TRBD1	TRBJ2-7	TRBV5-1	CASSYDRGISYEQYF	TGCGCCAGCAGCTACGACAGGGGAATCTCCTACGAGCAGTACTTC
-	TRBD1	TRBJ2-1	TRBV10-3	CAISAAQGDYNEQFF	TGTGCCATCAGTGCGGCACAGGGGGATTACAATGAGCAGTTCTTC
-	-	TRBJ2-6	TRBV5-1	CASSLEILSGANVLTF	TGCGCCAGCAGCTTGGAGATTTTATCTGGGGCCAACGTCCTGACTTTC
-	TRBD2	TRBJ2-1	TRBV20-1	CSARDEREGRYNEQFF	TGCAGTGCTAGAGATGAGCGGGAGGGCCGATACAATGAGCAGTTCTTC
-	-	TRBJ2-2	TRBV2	CASSDLPRRSTGELFF	TGTGCCAGCAGTGATCTTCCCCGAAGGAGCACCGGGGAGCTGTTTTTT
-	TRBD2	TRBJ2-5	TRBV25-1	CASSSRTLAAPEYF	TGTGCCAGCAGTTCCCGCACGCTAGCGGCCCCGGAGTACTTC
few	-	TRBJ1-4	TRBV7-8	CASSARFASVEKLFF	TGTGCCAGCAGCGCCCGGTTTGCGTCGGTTGAAAAACTGTTTTTT
-	-	TRBJ2-1	TRBV5-6	CASSERGRGAHNEQFF	TGTGCCAGCAGTGAAAGGGGGCGGGGGGCACACAATGAGCAGTTCTTC
-	TRBD2	TRBJ2-3	TRBV7-2	CASSPRLAGLADTQYF	TGTGCCAGCAGCCCCAGACTAGCGGGGTTGGCAGATACGCAGTATTTT
-	-	TRBJ2-7	TRBV4-1	CASSQTLGSKGYEQYF	TGCGCCAGCAGCCAAACCCTTGGCAGCAAAGGATACGAGCAGTACTTC
few	-	TRBJ2-7	TRBV5-5	CASSLMGYEQYF	TGTGCCAGCAGCTTGATGGGCTACGAGCAGTACTTC
-	TRBD1	TRBJ2-3	TRBV15	CATSVRQGTDTQYF	TGTGCCACCAGCGTTCGACAGGGAACAGATACGCAGTATTTT
-	-	TRBJ2-1	TRBV4-3	CASSQGYFAGAEQFF	TGCGCCAGCAGCCAAGGGTATTTTGCGGGGGCCGAGCAGTTCTTC
-	TRBD2	TRBJ2-5	TRBV29-1	CSVEPLLAGDEETQYF	TGCAGCGTTGAACCATTACTAGCGGGAGATGAGGAGACCCAGTACTTC
-	-	TRBJ2-7	TRBV3-1	CASSRGAFEQYF	TGTGCCAGCAGCCGGGGGGCATTCGAGCAGTACTTC
-	TRBD2	TRBJ2-3	TRBV30	CAWSVGASGNTDTQYF	TGTGCCTGGAGTGTAGGAGCTAGCGGAAACACAGATACGCAGTATTTT
-	-	TRBJ1-4	TRBV12-3/TRBV12-4	CASSFAWGSEKLFF	TGTGCCAGCAGTTTCGCCTGGGGGAGCGAAAAACTGTTTTTT
many	TRBD1	TRBJ2-3	TRBV4-3	CASSQERDDTGGDTQYF	TGCGCCAGCAGCCAAGAACGGGACGACACAGGGGGCGATACGCAGTATTTT
-	TRBD2	TRBJ2-7	TRBV3-1	CASSSTSGSSSEQYF	TGTGCCAGCAGCTCGACTAGCGGGAGTTCATCCGAGCAGTACTTC
-	-	TRBJ2-7	TRBV20-1	CSASPPGQAGRGAQYF	TGCAGTGCTTCCCCCCCGGGACAGGCGGGACGGGGGGCCCAGTACTTC
few	-	TRBJ2-3	TRBV7-9	CASSLFVSWRGRTDNPYF	TGTGCCAGCAGCTTATTTGTTTCCTGGCGGGGACGCACAGATAATCCGTATTTT
-	TRBD1	TRBJ2-7	TRBV18	CASSRDRGSSYEQYF	TGTGCCAGCTCGAGGGACAGGGGGAGCTCCTACGAGCAGTACTTC
-	-	TRBJ2-7	TRBV27	CASSTAGAYEQYF	TGTGCCAGCAGTACCGCAGGGGCCTACGAGCAGTACTTC
-	TRBD2	TRBJ2-3	TRBV28	CASSVTSGSTYTQYF	TGTGCCAGCAGCGTGACCAGCGGGAGTACGTATACGCAGTATTTT
-	TRBD2	TRBJ2-6	TRBV27	CASTWGLAGPSGANVLTF	TGTGCCAGCACTTGGGGACTAGCGGGTCCCTCTGGGGCCAACGTCCTGACTTTC
-	-	TRBJ2-5	TRBV6-2/TRBV6-3	CASSDTGSKTQYF	TGTGCCAGCAGTGATACAGGGAGTAAGACCCAGTACTTC
-	-	TRBJ1-1	TRBV14	CASSQTLRTTEAFF	TGTGCCAGCAGCCAGACCCTACGGACCACTGAAGCTTTCTTT
-	-	TRBJ2-5	TRBV2	CASRQGGKTQYF	TGTGCCAGCAGGCAGGGAGGAAAGACCCAGTACTTC
-	-	TRBJ2-3	TRBV19	CASSIDEEDTQYF	TGTGCCAGTAGTATAGATGAAGAAGATACGCAGTATTTT
few	TRBD1	TRBJ2-7	TRBV29-1	CSVQPQGAWEQYF	TGCAGCGTGCAGCCGCAGGGGGCGTGGGAGCAGTACTTC
-	-	TRBJ2-7	TRBV5-6	CASTYTGDSYEQYF	TGTGCCAGCACCTATACCGGGGACTCATACGAGCAGTACTTC
-	TRBD2	TRBJ2-1	TRBV5-1	CASSLLLAGDTNEQFF	TGCGCCAGCAGCTTGCTACTAGCGGGAGATACTAATGAGCAGTTCTTC
-	TRBD1	TRBJ1-2	TRBV6-6	CASSPGQAFYGYTF	TGTGCCAGCAGTCCGGGACAGGCCTTTTATGGCTACACCTTC
-	TRBD2	TRBJ2-4	TRBV7-9	CASSPGPGGLGQNIQYF	TGTGCCAGCAGCCCGGGACCGGGAGGACTGGGACAAAACATTCAGTACTTC
-	TRBD1	TRBJ1-1	TRBV29-1	CSVHDYRGRATEAFF	TGCAGCGTTCACGACTACAGGGGGCGGGCGACTGAAGCTTTCTTT
few	-	TRBJ1-2	TRBV12-3/TRBV12-4	CASTPSPGNGYTF	TGTGCCAGCACTCCTTCCCCAGGGAACGGCTACACCTTC